These 27 T cell receptor beta chains share one sample of origin, sequenced in a study of cytomegalovirus exposure and HLA in healthy donors. The study ran its PCR with 60 Vbeta and 13 Jbeta primers. Using immunoSEQ multiplex PCR, the repertoire was profiled, and TCRdb retains in-frame clones only, with some absent. The sample shows approximately 100,000 clones, 73% of them seen only once. Sequenced sample: PBMCs. The receptors shown here come from a man aged 35-49 years in good health and CMV-seronegative.

The genes are TRBV19 and TRBJ1-1; 7 bases are a match to TRBD1. V trimming: 10 bases; J trimming: 5 bases; junction bases outside the gene matches: 10. The CDR3 covers 13 residues. The germline CDR1 and CDR2 sequences are LNHDA and SQIVND (reference sequence). The CDR3 nucleotides read TGTGCCACCCAGTCAGGGGGGCGGACTGAAGCTTTCTTT. It translates to CATQSGGRTEAFF.

Note on this clone: The junction and the germline gene differ at one end; a read error may be behind it. This chain links TRBV7-9 with TRBJ1-5, with D unclear. This CDR3 is built from 12 residues. CDR1 is SEHNR, CDR2 FQNEAQ, per germline (reference sequence). CDR3 sequence: CSSSGQNQPQHF. The CDR3 nucleotides read TGTTCCAGCAGCGGCCAGAATCAGCCCCAGCATTTT.

Concerning this clone itself: Germline is not matched at one junction end, which may reflect a read error. The gene calls are TRBV30 and TRBJ2-5; D gene ambiguous. The J call may not be correct, given that the DNA end is closer to TRBJ2-7. Germline-derived CDR1 and CDR2 are GTSNPN and SVGIG (reference sequence). CDR3 length: 12 amino acids. The CDR3 nucleotides read TGTGCCTGCAGTGGTACTATCTACGAGCAGTACTTC. Its protein is CACSGTIYEQYF.

This clone was recorded a few times. The chain has TRBV9 and TRBJ1-2; weak D call: TRBD1 (5 bases). The germline V and J ends were trimmed by 2 bases and 7 bases, with 18 bases remaining between them. Germline lookup yields CDR1 SGDLS and CDR2 YYNGEE. This CDR3 is 15 amino acids long. Here the CDR3 reads CASSVEPTIQGGYTF. As DNA, the CDR3 is TGTGCCAGCAGCGTTGAACCTACGATCCAGGGTGGCTACACCTTC.

This clone was found once. J is TRBJ2-3 and V is TRBV27; 7 nucleotides agree with TRBD2. CDR1 is MNHEY and CDR2 is SMNVEV in the germline V gene (reference sequence). This CDR3 is 14 amino acids long. The J segment lost 3 bases and the V segment lost 5 bases, leaving 5 bases of the junction unmatched. The CDR3 is CASSPWEGTDTQYF. The CDR3 DNA reads as TGTGCCAGCAGTCCTTGGGAGGGGACAGATACGCAGTATTTT.

V is TRBV7-2 and J is TRBJ2-7; 8 bases fit TRBD2. This CDR3 spans 16 amino acids. The germline V gene encodes CDR1 SGHTA and CDR2 FQGNSA. With V trimmed by 0 bases and J by 2 bases, 6 bases remained unmatched. The CDR3, as DNA: TGTGCCAGCAGCTTAGCCGGACTAGCTGGTACCTACGAGCAGTACTTC. Protein product: CASSLAGLAGTYEQYF.

This clone was seen only a few times. This chain joins TRBV19 and TRBJ2-6; tentative D call: TRBD1 (6 bases). The V end lost 2 bases, the J end lost 3 bases, and 8 bases lay between the germline ends. Germline V lookup: CDR1 LNHDA, CDR2 SQIVND (reference sequence). The CDR3 is 15 residues long. The CDR3 nucleotides read TGTGCCAGTAGTATACCAGGGGATGGGGCCAACGTCCTGACTTTC. Translating it yields CASSIPGDGANVLTF.

The rearrangement links TRBV30 to TRBJ2-3; 9 nucleotides align to TRBD2. In germline, CDR1 is GTSNPN, CDR2 SVGIG (reference sequence). Unmatched junction bases numbered 7, after V lost 2 bases and J lost 1 base. The CDR3 has 16 amino acids. CDR3 DNA: TGTGCCTGGAGTCCCGGACTAGCGAGGCGCACAGATACGCAGTATTTT. The encoded protein is CAWSPGLARRTDTQYF.

The chain joins TRBV9 to TRBJ2-3; possibly TRBD1 for D (6 bases). In germline, CDR1 is SGDLS, CDR2 YYNGEE. The CDR3 consists of 11 residues. This CDR3 is CAPGHTDTQYF. The CDR3, as DNA: TGTGCTCCGGGACACACAGATACGCAGTATTTT.

The chain employs TRBV6-5 and TRBJ2-7, with TRBD2 matching over 11 bases. CDR3 length: 15 residues. Trimming at V came to 2 bases and at J to 7 bases, leaving 7 bases not matched to a gene. CDR1 and CDR2 (germline): MNHEY, SVGAGI. The CDR3 reads CASSYTSGGPREQYF. The CDR3 coding sequence is TGTGCCAGCAGTTACACTAGCGGGGGCCCTAGGGAGCAGTACTTC.

The gene calls are TRBV7-3 and TRBJ1-6, with a tentative D call TRBD1 (6 bases). The CDR3 runs 15 residues. V lost 5 bases and J lost 7, with 15 bases in between. Germline V CDR1 and CDR2: SGHTA, FQGTGA. The CDR3 protein is CASSPGTGRNSPLHF. For the CDR3, the DNA is TGTGCCAGCAGCCCCGGTACAGGGCGAAATTCACCCCTCCACTTT. Complete variable domain (other parts from reference TRBV7-3 and TRBJ1-6): GAGVSQTPSNKVTEKGKYVELRCDPISGHTALYWYRQSLGQGPEFLIYFQGTGAADDSGLPNDRFFAVRPEGSVSTLKIQRTERGDSAVYLCASSPGTGRNSPLHFGNGTRLTVT.

V is TRBV5-4 and J is TRBJ2-3; 8 bases fit TRBD2. Germline V gene data show CDR1 as SGHNT and CDR2 as YYREEE (reference sequence). This CDR3 is 12 amino acids long. V dropped 4 bases and J dropped 9; count of bases not matched to a gene: 4. CDR3 DNA sequence: TGTGCCAGCAGCGACCAGCGGGGGACGCAGTATTTT. Translating it yields CASSDQRGTQYF. The whole variable domain, remainder taken from reference TRBV5-4 and TRBJ2-3, is ETGVTQSPTHLIKTRGQQVTLRCSSQSGHNTVSWYQQALGQGPQFIFQYYREEENGRGNFPPRFSGLQFPNYSSELNVNALELDDSALYLCASSDQRGTQYFGPGTRLTVL.

The chain is built from TRBV20-1 and TRBJ2-7, with D possibly being TRBD1 (5 bases). The V end lost 5 bases, the J end lost 1 base, and 6 bases lay between the germline ends. The CDR3 is made up of 11 amino acids. In germline, CDR1 is DFQATT, CDR2 SNEGSKA (reference sequence). Here the CDR3 reads CSARQSYEQYF. The CDR3 DNA reads as TGCAGTGCTCGACAGTCCTACGAGCAGTACTTC.

The V gene is TRBV10-3, the J gene TRBJ2-7; 11 positions agree with TRBD1. Germline CDR1 ENHRY, CDR2 SYGVKD. With 3 bases clipped from V and 6 bases from J, the junction kept 4 bases outside the gene matches. This CDR3 has 14 residues. The CDR3 DNA is TGTGCCATCAGTGAAGGACAGGGGGCGTTCGAGCAGTACTTC. It codes for CAISEGQGAFEQYF.

In this sample, this clone turned up a few times. V usage is TRBV28 and J usage is TRBJ1-4; TRBD1 is a possible D gene (5 bases). Trimming removed 2 bases from V and 0 bases from J, with 10 bases in between. This CDR3 contains 16 residues. Per germline, CDR1 MDHEN and CDR2 SYDVKM. CDR3 protein: CASSLGALATNEKLFF. The CDR3 DNA sequence: TGTGCCAGCAGTTTAGGGGCACTCGCAACTAATGAAAAACTGTTTTTT. Combining the CDR3 with reference TRBV28 and TRBJ1-4 gives the whole variable domain DVKVTQSSRYLVKRTGEKVFLECVQDMDHENMFWYRQDPGLGLRLIYFSYDVKMKEKGDIPEGYSVSREKKERFSLILESASTNQTSMYLCASSLGALATNEKLFFGSGTQLSVL.

This clone was seen more than once but under ten times. The rearrangement uses TRBV15 and TRBJ2-5; D is perhaps TRBD2 (5 bases). V lost 3 bases, J lost 5 bases, and 16 bases lay in between. The CDR3 runs to 15 residues. The V gene's germline CDR1 is LNHNV and CDR2 YYDKDF (reference sequence). The CDR3 DNA reads TGTGCCACCAGCAGGGAGGCTAGAGCTTTGGAGACCCAGTACTTC. Amino acid sequence: CATSREARALETQYF.

The chain links TRBV5-1 to TRBJ1-3; 8 bases map to TRBD1. With 1 base clipped from V and 1 base from J, the junction kept 10 bases outside the gene matches. The CDR3 contains 18 residues. The V gene's germline CDR1 is SGHRS and CDR2 YFSETQ. The CDR3 protein is CASSLRPAGGASGNTIYF. Here the CDR3 DNA reads TGCGCCAGCAGCTTGAGGCCGGCAGGGGGCGCTTCTGGAAACACCATATATTTT. Based on the CDR3 plus reference TRBV5-1 and TRBJ1-3, the full variable domain is KAGVTQTPRYLIKTRGQQVTLSCSPISGHRSVSWYQQTPGQGLQFLFEYFSETQRNKGNFPGRFSGRQFSNSRSEMNVSTLELGDSALYLCASSLRPAGGASGNTIYFGEGSWLTVV.

This chain connects TRBV4-1 to TRBJ2-5, with a tentative D call TRBD1 (5 bases). The germline CDR1 and CDR2 sequences are MGHRA and YSYEKL. Trimming pared 2 bases from V and 0 bases from J, leaving 7 bases between. This CDR3 is built from 14 residues. The CDR3 DNA sequence: TGCGCCAGCAGCCAAATGGGGCACCAAGAGACCCAGTACTTC. Its translation: CASSQMGHQETQYF.

The chain combines TRBV6-6 with TRBJ1-6; D remains unclear. Germline assignment: CDR1 MNHNY and CDR2 SVGAGI (reference sequence). V was cut by 8 bases and J by 0 bases, with 5 bases left in between. The CDR3 runs to 13 residues. The CDR3 bases are TGTGCCAGCTCCGGCTCCTATAATTCACCCCTCCACTTT. Translation: CASSGSYNSPLHF.

The rearrangement links TRBV7-8 to TRBJ2-7; weak D call: TRBD1 (7 bases). The CDR3 covers 14 residues. Germline lookup yields CDR1 SGHVS and CDR2 FQNEAQ. The V end lost 3 bases, the J end lost 5 bases, and 14 bases lay between the germline ends. The CDR3, as DNA: TGTGCCAGCAGCTTTCGACAGGGAGGCGACGAGCAGTACTTC. This gives the protein CASSFRQGGDEQYF.

The CDR3 DNA reads as TGCGCCAGCAGCCAATCGTTGTCGGACAGTTTTTCCTACGAGCAGTACTTC. It is translated as CASSQSLSDSFSYEQYF. J is TRBJ2-7 and V is TRBV4-3; weak D call: TRBD1 (6 bases). The CDR3 covers 17 residues. V was shortened by 2 bases and J by 1 base, with 18 bases between the two germline ends. CDR1 is LGHNA and CDR2 is YSLEER in the germline V gene.

This rearrangement joins TRBV21-1 to TRBJ1-5; the table's TRBD1 call for D was not verified on the DNA. TRBV21-1 is a pseudogene. This CDR3 has 16 amino acids. This CDR3 is CASKGMILRYGSAQHF. CDR3 bases: TGTGCCAGCAAGGGGATGATCTTGAGGTACGGGTCAGCCCAGCATTTT.

The V and J genes are TRBV9 and TRBJ2-4, with unresolved D. Germline V gene sequence: CDR1 SGDLS, CDR2 YYNGEE. The CDR3 spans 14 residues. Trimming cost V 5 bases and J 1 base, with 10 bases left between them. CDR3 sequence: CASSPSSAKNIQYF. The CDR3 region has the DNA TGTGCCAGCAGTCCTAGTTCGGCCAAAAACATTCAGTACTTC. Combining the CDR3 with reference TRBV9 and TRBJ2-4 gives the whole variable domain DSGVTQTPKHLITATGQRVTLRCSPRSGDLSVYWYQQSLDQGLQFLIQYYNGEERAKGNILERFSAQQFPDLHSELNLSSLELGDSALYFCASSPSSAKNIQYFGAGTRLSVL.

The rearrangement links TRBV11-1 to TRBJ2-1; D is unresolved. CDR3 length: 15 amino acids. The V gene lost 3 bases and the J gene lost 0 bases, with 9 bases spanning the gap. Per the germline V gene, CDR1 is SGHAT and CDR2 is FQDESV (reference sequence). CDR3 DNA: TGTGCCAGCAGCTTTAGTGGGCTCTCCTACAATGAGCAGTTCTTC. It encodes CASSFSGLSYNEQFF.

The CDR3 loop is CASSLAGGAGETQYF. Written as DNA, the CDR3 is TGCGCCAGCAGCTTGGCCGGGGGGGCAGGAGAGACCCAGTACTTC. The chain joins TRBV5-1 to TRBJ2-5, with TRBD2 matching 8 bases. The V gene's germline CDR1 is SGHRS and CDR2 YFSETQ. Unmatched junction bases numbered 5, after V lost 0 bases and J lost 4 bases. The length of the CDR3 is 15 residues.

The rearrangement joins TRBV27 to TRBJ2-2, with TRBD1 identical over 9 bases. V lost 4 bases and J lost 0; bases outside the gene matches: 12. The CDR3 covers 19 residues. Germline loops: CDR1 MNHEY, CDR2 SMNVEV (reference sequence). The CDR3: CASSSHLRDRASNTGELFF. The DNA for the CDR3 is TGTGCCAGCAGTTCCCATCTACGGGACAGGGCCTCGAACACCGGGGAGCTGTTTTTT.

The rearrangement links TRBV6-5 to TRBJ1-1; the match to TRBD1 covers 7 bases. V lost 6 bases, J lost 1 base, and 5 bases stayed unmatched. Germline CDR1 is MNHEY and CDR2 is SVGAGI. The CDR3 is made up of 14 amino acids. CDR3 region: CASRRGRTNTEAFF. As DNA, the CDR3 is TGTGCCAGCAGAAGGGGGCGGACGAACACTGAAGCTTTCTTT.